The present entry profiles one T cell receptor beta chain with its context. This entry is derived from a study of blood T cell repertoires in COVID-19. The overall study: Acute and convalescent COVID-19 specimens originated in the United States, Italy and Spain. Sample material is recorded as cDNA or gDNA derived from T cells, B-cell-depleted T cells, or PBMCs.

CDR1 and CDR2 (germline): GTSNPN, SVGIG (reference sequence). The CDR3 spans 14 residues. With V trimmed by 5 bases and J by 4 bases, 6 bases remained unmatched. The method was immunoSEQ multiplex PCR; TCRdb's version includes in-frame clones alone and lacks a portion of them. This sample has 100,000 to 150,000 clones, with roughly 83% found just once. Source material: peripheral blood. V gene TRBV30 combines with J gene TRBJ1-5; 9 positions match TRBD1. The receptor comes from a man between 40 and 49 years old with active or convalescent COVID-19. The CDR3 protein is CAWGTGHKNQPQHF. CDR3 sequence (DNA): TGTGCCTGGGGGACAGGGCATAAGAATCAGCCCCAGCATTTT.